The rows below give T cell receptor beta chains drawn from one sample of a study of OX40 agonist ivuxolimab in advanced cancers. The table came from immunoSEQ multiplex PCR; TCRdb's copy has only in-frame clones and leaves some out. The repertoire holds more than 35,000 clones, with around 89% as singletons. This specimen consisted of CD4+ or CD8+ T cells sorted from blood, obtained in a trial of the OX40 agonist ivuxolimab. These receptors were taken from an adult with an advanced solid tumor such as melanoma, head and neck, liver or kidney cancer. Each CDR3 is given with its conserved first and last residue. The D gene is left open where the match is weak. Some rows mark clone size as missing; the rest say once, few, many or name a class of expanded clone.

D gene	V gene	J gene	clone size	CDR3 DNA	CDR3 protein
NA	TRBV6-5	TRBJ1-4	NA	TGTGCCAGCAGTTACTCGTGGAGGGGAGAGGAAAAACTGTTTTTT	CASSYSWRGEEKLFF
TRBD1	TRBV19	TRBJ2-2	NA	TGTGCCAGTAGCCCGACAGGGGGCGGGGAGCTGTTTTTT	CASSPTGGGELFF
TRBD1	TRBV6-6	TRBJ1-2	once	TGTGCCAGCAGTGACAGGGGGCGCGGCTACACCTTC	CASSDRGRGYTF
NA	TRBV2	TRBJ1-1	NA	TGTGCCAGCAGTGAAAGTCGGGGTTTGTGGACTGAAGCTTTCTTT	CASSESRGLWTEAFF
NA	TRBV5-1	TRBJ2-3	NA	TGCGCCAGCAGACTGAATACGGGAGATACGCAGTATTTT	CASRLNTGDTQYF
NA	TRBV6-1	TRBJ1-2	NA	TGTGCCAGCAGTGAAGATCAAACGAAGGTCTACTATGGCTACACCTTC	CASSEDQTKVYYGYTF
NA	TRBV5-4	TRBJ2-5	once	TGTGCCAGCAGCTTGGGCCTTTACCAAGAGACCCAGTACTTC	CASSLGLYQETQYF
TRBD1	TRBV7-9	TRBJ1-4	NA	TGTGCCAGCAGCACAGGACAGGGTGTTGAAAAACTGTTTTTT	CASSTGQGVEKLFF
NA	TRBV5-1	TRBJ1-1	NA	TGCGCCAGCAGCTTCAAGGAGTCGCGGGGGCTGAAGACTGAAGCTTTCTTT	CASSFKESRGLKTEAFF
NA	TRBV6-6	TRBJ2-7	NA	TGTGCCAGCAGGACACCATCCTACGAGCAGTACTTC	CASRTPSYEQYF
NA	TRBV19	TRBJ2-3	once	TGTGCCAGCAGCCCCGTAGGACGTGGGAGCACAGATACGCAGTATTTT	CASSPVGRGSTDTQYF
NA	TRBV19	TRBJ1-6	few	TGTGCCAGTAGCCACGCATGGTGGAGATCGTCGCGAAATTCACCCCTCCACTTT	CASSHAWWRSSRNSPLHF
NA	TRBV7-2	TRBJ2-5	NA	TGTGCCAGCAGCTCAACAGCCGGTAGAGAGACCCAGTACTTC	CASSSTAGRETQYF
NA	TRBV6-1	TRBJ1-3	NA	TGTGCCAGCAGTGTCCGCGCCAACACCATATATTTT	CASSVRANTIYF
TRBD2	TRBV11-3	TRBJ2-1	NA	TGTGCCAGCAGCTTAGGGACTAGCGGGGGACCTGGTGAGCAGTTCTTC	CASSLGTSGGPGEQFF
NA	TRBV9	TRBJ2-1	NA	TGTGCCAGCAGCGTAGAGGTTAGTGGGACGATCTCAAGACAGTTCTTC	CASSVEVSGTISRQFF
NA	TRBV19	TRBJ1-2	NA	TGTGCCAGTAGTATAGCCGCGACAGTCTATGGCTACACCTTC	CASSIAATVYGYTF
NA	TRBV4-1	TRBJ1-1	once	TGCGCCAGCAGCCAGCTAACGGGGGGGAACACTGAAGCTTTCTTT	CASSQLTGGNTEAFF
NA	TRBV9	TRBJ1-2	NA	TGTGCCAGCAGCGAGCCCACCGGAGGAGCCTATGGCTACACCTTC	CASSEPTGGAYGYTF
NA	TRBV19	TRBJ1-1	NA	TGTGCCAGTAGTATGGTGGCGAACACTGAAGCTTTCTTT	CASSMVANTEAFF
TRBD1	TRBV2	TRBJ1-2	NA	TGTGCCAGCAGTGAATTGGGACAGGGTAGCGATGGCTACACCTTC	CASSELGQGSDGYTF
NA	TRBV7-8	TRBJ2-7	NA	TGTGCCAGCAGCTCCCCTGGCAGCGAGCAGTACTTC	CASSSPGSEQYF
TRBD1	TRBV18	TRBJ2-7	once	TGTGCCAGCTCAATTGGGACAGTCCGCGAGCAGTACTTC	CASSIGTVREQYF
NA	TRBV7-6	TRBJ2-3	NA	TGTGCCAGCAGCCCCCGACAGGCTAGCACAGATACGCAGTATTTT	CASSPRQASTDTQYF
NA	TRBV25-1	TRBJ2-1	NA	TGTGCCAGCAGAGGGCCCACCATGGGGGAGCAGTTCTTC	CASRGPTMGEQFF
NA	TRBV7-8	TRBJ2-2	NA	TGTGCCAGCAGCTGGGACTCCCCCGGGACCGGGGAGCTGTTTTTT	CASSWDSPGTGELFF
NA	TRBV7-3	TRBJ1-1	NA	TGTGCCAGCAGTAGCGAAATGAACACTGAAGCTTTCTTT	CASSSEMNTEAFF
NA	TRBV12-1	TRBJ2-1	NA	TGTGCCAGCAGCTTGCTCTCTAGCGGGGGGACCTCAACCATCTCCAATGAGCAGTTCTTC	CASSLLSSGGTSTISNEQFF
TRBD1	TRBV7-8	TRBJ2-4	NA	TGTGCCAGCAGGCCCGACAGGGTAAAAGCTAAAAACATTCAGTACTTC	CASRPDRVKAKNIQYF
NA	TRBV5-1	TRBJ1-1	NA	TGCGCCAGCAGCTTGGTACTTGCAATGAACACTGAAGCTTTCTTT	CASSLVLAMNTEAFF
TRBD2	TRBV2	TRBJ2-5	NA	TGTGCCAGCGGAGGTGGGGGGGTCGGAGAGACCCAGTACTTC	CASGGGGVGETQYF
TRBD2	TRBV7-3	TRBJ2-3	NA	TGTGCCAGCAGCCTCGGGGGGTGGTATGATACGCAGTATTTT	CASSLGGWYDTQYF
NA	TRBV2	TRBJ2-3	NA	TGTGCCAGCAGTGAAGGAGATACGCAGTATTTT	CASSEGDTQYF
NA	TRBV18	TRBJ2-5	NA	TGTGCCAGCTCACCACTAGCGGAGCAAGAGACCCAGTACTTC	CASSPLAEQETQYF
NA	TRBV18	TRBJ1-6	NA	TGTGCCAGCTCACCAACAGCAGGGGATTCACCCCTCCACTTT	CASSPTAGDSPLHF
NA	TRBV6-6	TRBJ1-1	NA	TGTGCCAGCAGTTCGACAGGTCTCACTGAAGCTTTCTTT	CASSSTGLTEAFF
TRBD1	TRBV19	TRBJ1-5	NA	TGTGCCAGTAGTATCTTACCGGGACAGGGGGCCTCGCAGCCCCAGCATTTT	CASSILPGQGASQPQHF
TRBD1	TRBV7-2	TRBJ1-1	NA	TGTGCCAGCAGCTTCCACAGGGGCGTCACTGAAGCTTTCTTT	CASSFHRGVTEAFF
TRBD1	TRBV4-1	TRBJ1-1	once	TGCGCCAGCAGCCAGGGACAGCTAGACGACGAAGCTTTCTTT	CASSQGQLDDEAFF
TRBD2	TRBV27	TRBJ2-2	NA	TGTGCCAGCAGTCTTATCCAGAGCGGGGTCAACACCGGGGAGCTGTTTTTT	CASSLIQSGVNTGELFF
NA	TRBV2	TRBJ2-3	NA	TGTGCCAGCAGTGAAGCAGATACGCAGTATTTT	CASSEADTQYF
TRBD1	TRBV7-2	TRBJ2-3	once	TGTGCCAGCAGCTCCGGGACAGGGGTGGGGACGCAGTATTTT	CASSSGTGVGTQYF
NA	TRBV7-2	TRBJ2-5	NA	TGTGCCAGCAGCTCACTTTCTGGGGGAGCGTGGGGGACCCAGTACTTC	CASSSLSGGAWGTQYF
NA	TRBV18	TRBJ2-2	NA	TGTGCCAGCTCACCAGTATTCGGACTTGTCGGGGAGCTGTTTTTT	CASSPVFGLVGELFF
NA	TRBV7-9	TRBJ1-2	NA	TGTGCCAGCAGCACAGGGATACGACAGCTCTATGGCTACACCTTC	CASSTGIRQLYGYTF
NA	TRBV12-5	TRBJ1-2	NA	TGTGCTAGTGGTTACGGGAACTATGGCTACACCTTC	CASGYGNYGYTF
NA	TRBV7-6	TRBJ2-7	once	TGTGCCAGCAGCTTGGGGGGGCAGGGGACCTCCTACGAGCAGTACTTC	CASSLGGQGTSYEQYF
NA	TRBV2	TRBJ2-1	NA	TGTGCCAGCAGTGACAGTGGGGGCTCCTACAATGAGCAGTTCTTC	CASSDSGGSYNEQFF
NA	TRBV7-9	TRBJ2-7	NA	TGTGCCAGCAGCTTAGATTGGCACGAGCAGTACTTC	CASSLDWHEQYF